The 15 T cell receptor beta chains below come from one sample, sequenced in a study of post-analysis software for immune sequencing data. General study findings and limits: Comparison of patients with controls showed five TRBV segments more frequent in patients, TRBV5-6, TRBV5-1 and TRBV20-1 among them.

TCR beta cDNA libraries had unique molecular identifiers. TCRdb itself ran the PCR reads through MiXCR, one entry per CDR3 protein. Of fewer than 900,000 distinct CDR3 sequences listed, 46% are singletons. These receptors have no identified antigens. The sequenced material came from blood. The receptors were gathered from a girl aged 10 to 17 with multiple sclerosis.

This clonotype has a single count. One junction end disagrees with the germline gene, perhaps due to a read error. This chain joins TRBV6-1 and TRBJ1-4; 10 bases map to TRBD1. The CDR3 consists of 14 residues. Germline V lookup: CDR1 MNHNS, CDR2 SASEGT. The CDR3 here is CVSRETGGQEKLFF. Here the CDR3 DNA reads TGTGTCAGCAGGGAGACAGGGGGCCAGGAAAAACTGTTTTTT.

This clonotype was found a few times. The chain combines TRBV12-3 or TRBV12-4 with TRBJ2-1; possible D gene TRBD1, 6 bases. The CDR3 covers 14 residues. V was shortened by 3 bases and J by 5 bases, with 11 bases between the two germline ends. This CDR3 is CASSFAGANNEQFF. The CDR3 region has the DNA TGTGCCAGCAGTTTTGCAGGGGCTAACAATGAGCAGTTCTTC.

The rearrangement links TRBV7-9 to TRBJ2-7; TRBD2 aligns across 10 bases. CDR1 SEHNR and CDR2 FQNEAQ come from the germline V gene (reference sequence). Trimming cost V 0 bases and J 5 bases; bases outside gene matches: 4. CDR3 length equals 15 residues. The DNA of the CDR3 is TGTGCCAGCAGCTTAGCGCTAGCGGGAGTGGACGAGCAGTACTTC. This gives the protein CASSLALAGVDEQYF. The whole variable domain, remainder taken from reference TRBV7-9 and TRBJ2-7, is DTGVSQNPRHKITKRGQNVTFRCDPISEHNRLYWYRQTLGQGPEFLTYFQNEAQLEKSRLLSDRFSAERPKGSFSTLEIQRTEQGDSAMYLCASSLALAGVDEQYFGPGTRLTVT.

The chain has TRBV24-1 and TRBJ2-5, with a weak D call TRBD2 (6 bases). The CDR3 is 12 residues long. Germline values: CDR1 KGHDR, CDR2 SFDVKD. Trimming took off 4 bases at V and 11 bases at J, with 13 bases between the two ends. The CDR3 sequence: CATSDTDREQYF. The CDR3 nucleotides read TGTGCCACCAGTGACACTGACCGGGAGCAGTACTTC.

This chain connects TRBV7-8 to TRBJ2-4; 11 bases fit TRBD1. CDR1 is SGHVS and CDR2 is FQNEAQ in the germline V gene. V dropped 5 bases and J dropped 2; count of bases not matched to a gene: 11. The CDR3 is made up of 18 amino acids. The CDR3 DNA reads TGTGCCAGCAGCCAGTCCCGGGACAGGGGGGGCCCCAAAAACATTCAGTACTTC. Its protein product is CASSQSRDRGGPKNIQYF.

The chain uses TRBV15 and TRBJ2-7; D possibly uses TRBD1 or TRBD2 (5 bases each). The germline V and J ends were trimmed by 4 bases and 0 bases, with 10 bases remaining between them. CDR3 size: 14 residues. Germline V gene sequence: CDR1 LNHNV, CDR2 YYDKDF (reference sequence). For the CDR3, the DNA is TGTGCCACCAGCACCTGGGGGAGCTCCTACGAGCAGTACTTC. It encodes CATSTWGSSYEQYF.

The chain has TRBV6-6 and TRBJ1-2; 7 bases fit TRBD1. Germline-derived CDR1 and CDR2 are MNHNY and SVGAGI (reference sequence). The V and J ends lost 5 bases and 0 bases, in that order; junction bases with no gene match: 9. The CDR3 loop spans 16 amino acids. The CDR3 loop is CASSGRGDRPNYGYTF. The CDR3 coding sequence is TGTGCCAGCAGTGGTCGCGGGGACAGACCTAACTATGGCTACACCTTC.

This sequence joins TRBV7-2 and TRBJ2-3; 9 nucleotides line up with TRBD1. Germline V gene data show CDR1 as SGHTA and CDR2 as FQGNSA. This CDR3 has 15 amino acids. V was pared by 3 bases and J by 4 bases, with 5 bases of the junction left unmatched. The CDR3 nucleotides are TGTGCCAGCAGCTTCGGACAGGGGCGGGCAGATACGCAGTATTTT. As protein: CASSFGQGRADTQYF. The full variable domain, its missing parts supplied by reference TRBV7-2 and TRBJ2-3, is GAGVSQSPSNKVTEKGKDVELRCDPISGHTALYWYRQSLGQGLEFLIYFQGNSAPDKSGLPSDRFSAERTGGSVSTLTIQRTQQEDSAVYLCASSFGQGRADTQYFGPGTRLTVL.

This clonotype was picked up a small number of times. This sequence joins TRBV13 and TRBJ2-7, with 9 bases that match TRBD1. V dropped 0 bases and J dropped 6; count of bases not matched to a gene: 6. Germline CDR1 PRHDT, CDR2 FYEKMQ (reference sequence). The CDR3 length is 15 residues. The CDR3 protein is CASSLGTGGRSEQYF. As DNA, the CDR3 is TGTGCCAGCAGCTTAGGGACAGGGGGTAGGAGCGAGCAGTACTTC.

The rearrangement joins TRBV7-3 to TRBJ2-1; tentative D call: TRBD2 (6 bases). V shed 5 bases and J shed 6 bases, with 14 bases lying between them. Germline loops: CDR1 SGHTA, CDR2 FQGTGA. The CDR3 sequence is 14 residues long. The CDR3 reads CASSPQWGVNEQFF. In DNA, the CDR3 is TGTGCCAGCAGCCCTCAATGGGGGGTCAATGAGCAGTTCTTC.

The chain has TRBV10-3 and TRBJ1-1; 8 nucleotides align to TRBD1. The CDR3 is made up of 17 amino acids. Trimming at V came to 7 bases and at J to 0 bases, leaving 13 bases not matched to a gene. Germline V gene sequence: CDR1 ENHRY, CDR2 SYGVKD. CDR3 residues: CAITPRQGTQMNTEAFF. CDR3 bases: TGTGCCATCACCCCTCGACAGGGGACCCAGATGAACACTGAAGCTTTCTTT.

This clonotype showed up just a few times. The rearrangement joins TRBV27 to TRBJ2-1, with 12 bases that match TRBD2. The J call is uncertain, as TRBJ2-7 better fits the DNA end. This CDR3 is 15 amino acids long. CDR1 and CDR2 from the germline V gene are MNHEY and SMNVEV (reference sequence). The CDR3 region has the DNA TGTGCCAGCAGGCGGGGACTAGCGGGCTACAATGAGCAGTACTTC. This gives the protein CASRRGLAGYNEQYF.

The chain joins TRBV6-5 to TRBJ1-2; D call uncertain. From germline, CDR1 is MNHEY and CDR2 SVGAGI. V was cut by 5 bases and J by 7 bases, with 8 bases left in between. CDR3 size: 11 residues. Written as DNA, the CDR3 is TGTGCCAGCAGTGCCATACGTGGCTACACCTTC. Encoded protein: CASSAIRGYTF.

This clonotype was seen a handful of times. The chain employs TRBV4-1 and TRBJ2-5; the match to TRBD2 covers 7 bases. V lost 4 bases and J lost 4; bases outside the gene matches: 15. This CDR3 comprises 17 residues. Germline CDR1 reads MGHRA; CDR2 reads YSYEKL. The CDR3 coding sequence is TGCGCCAGCAGCCCCTGGTGGGAGGGGAAAGGTGGAGAGACCCAGTACTTC. It translates to CASSPWWEGKGGETQYF.

Relative to its sample, this clonotype is medium-sized. The chain combines TRBV20-1 with TRBJ2-1; 11 positions agree with TRBD2. V trimming: 1 base; J trimming: 2 bases; junction bases outside the gene matches: 10. Germline assignment: CDR1 DFQATT and CDR2 SNEGSKA (reference sequence). This CDR3 is built from 18 residues. The CDR3 DNA is TGCAGTGCTAGAGTCCCATCTAGCGGGAGGCCCCCCTACAATGAGCAGTTCTTC. Its protein product is CSARVPSSGRPPYNEQFF.